These 12 T cell receptor beta chains share one sample of origin, sequenced in a study of graft-versus-host responses after intestinal transplantation. Their specific antigens are unknown. The assay was immunoSEQ multiplex PCR, and TCRdb's table has in-frame clones only and misses some. This table holds about 48,000 clones, about nine tenths found once. Sequencing used unstimulated CD4+ T cells sorted from spleen or lymph node cells, obtained before transplant. Every receptor here comes from a human donor who was the organ donor for an intestinal transplant.

J is TRBJ1-5 and V is TRBV5-1, with TRBD1 matching 11 bases. Looked up from germline, CDR1 is SGHRS and CDR2 is YFSETQ. The CDR3 has 15 residues. V lost 3 bases and J lost 3; bases outside the gene matches: 2. CDR3 DNA sequence: TGCGCCAGCAGCTGGACAGGGGGCAACAATCAGCCCCAGCATTTT. Protein sequence: CASSWTGGNNQPQHF.

The chain employs TRBV7-8 and TRBJ1-1; D unclear. The ends were cut back, 1 base at V and 3 bases at J, with 12 bases in the middle. There are 15 residues in the CDR3. CDR1 and CDR2 (germline): SGHVS, FQNEAQ. As DNA, the CDR3 is TGTGCCAGCAGCTTAGGTGTTCAGTGGTACACTGAAGCTTTCTTT. This codes for CASSLGVQWYTEAFF.

This clone was seen only once. The rearrangement links TRBV4-1 to TRBJ1-1; D is unclear. CDR1 MGHRA and CDR2 YSYEKL come from the germline V gene. CDR3 size: 15 residues. Trimming stripped 1 base from V and 1 base from J, with 10 bases between. The CDR3: CASSQALGQNTEAFF. The CDR3 DNA reads TGCGCCAGCAGCCAAGCTCTCGGCCAGAACACTGAAGCTTTCTTT.

This clone was detected only once. The chain links TRBV18 to TRBJ2-7; no clear D gene. V lost 1 base and J 3 bases, leaving 13 bases between the germline ends. The germline gives CDR1 KGHSH, CDR2 LQKENI. The CDR3 is 15 amino acids. The CDR3 DNA sequence: TGTGCCAGCTCACCACGGATAGCAGCAAACTACGAGCAGTACTTC. This encodes CASSPRIAANYEQYF.

This clone was picked up one time. The junction departs from germline at one end; a sequencing error may be responsible. The chain uses TRBV30 and TRBJ2-2; D may match TRBD1 or TRBD2 (5 bases each). CDR1 and CDR2 (germline): GTSNPN, SVGIG (reference sequence). CDR3 length: 17 residues. The CDR3, as DNA: TGTGCCTGGAGGGGGCGCGGCTGGGAAGAACAACGCCGGGGAGCTGTTTTT. This gives the protein CAWRGRGWEEQRRGAVF. Full variable domain (remainder filled in from reference TRBV30 and TRBJ2-2): SQTIHQWPATLVQPVGSPLSLECTVEGTSNPNLYWYRQAAGRGLQLLFYSVGIGQISSEVPQNLSASRPQDRQFILSSKKLLLSDSGFYLCAWRGRGWEEQRRGAVFGEGSRLTVL.

The V and J genes are TRBV27 and TRBJ1-5, with a weak D call TRBD1 (6 bases). This CDR3 region has 14 residues. Germline V gene lookup returns CDR1 MNHEY and CDR2 SMNVEV (reference sequence). With 1 base removed from V and 2 bases from J, the gap between germline ends came to 6 bases. The CDR3 DNA sequence: TGTGCCAGCAGTTTATACAGGGGCAATCAGCCCCAGCATTTT. This encodes CASSLYRGNQPQHF.

This chain uses TRBV4-2 with TRBJ2-5, with D perhaps matching TRBD1 (5 bases). The germline V gene has CDR1 LGHNA and CDR2 YNFKEQ. V lost 1 base and J lost 5, with 5 bases in between. CDR3 length: 12 residues. CDR3 sequence (DNA): TGTGCCAGCAGCCAAGCAGGGGAGACCCAGTACTTC. This codes for CASSQAGETQYF.

The gene calls are TRBV7-2 and TRBJ1-3; D unresolved. Germline V gene lookup returns CDR1 SGHTA and CDR2 FQGNSA. The CDR3 sequence is 18 residues long. Trimming cost V 0 bases and J 1 base, with 16 bases left between them. CDR3 DNA sequence: TGTGCCAGCAGCTTAGCGAGGCGTGTGGAAAGTTCTGGAAACACCATATATTTT. Protein product: CASSLARRVESSGNTIYF.

The chain recombines TRBV5-1 with TRBJ1-3; unclear D gene. The CDR3 contains 15 residues. Trimming shortened V by 4 bases and J by 9 bases, and 20 bases separated the two germline ends. CDR1 is SGHRS and CDR2 is YFSETQ in the germline V gene. CDR3 residues: CASSTSPNSGSTIYF. The CDR3 nucleotides are TGCGCCAGCAGCACCTCACCCAACTCTGGGAGCACCATATATTTT.

The chain couples TRBV2 to TRBJ2-1, with D uncertain. V lost 8 bases and J lost 6, with 8 bases in between. CDR3 length equals 11 residues. Germline V lookup: CDR1 SNHLY, CDR2 FYNNEI. The CDR3 coding sequence is TGTGCCAGCCCTGGGGTCAATGAGCAGTTCTTC. This sequence encodes CASPGVNEQFF.

V and J are TRBV4-3 and TRBJ2-7; D remains ambiguous. Trimming took off 0 bases at V and 3 bases at J, with 6 bases between the two ends. Germline loops: CDR1 LGHNA, CDR2 YSLEER. This CDR3 region has 13 residues. The CDR3 is CASSQDVNYEQYF. In DNA, the CDR3 is TGCGCCAGCAGCCAAGATGTCAACTACGAGCAGTACTTC.

The chain couples TRBV6-1 to TRBJ1-1, with D possibly matching TRBD1 (5 bases). Per the germline V gene, CDR1 is MNHNS and CDR2 is SASEGT. Deletions cut 5 bases from V and 0 bases from J, with 13 bases between. The CDR3 runs to 15 residues. DNA for the CDR3: TGTGCCAGCAGTTTAAGTTGGGGCCTGAACACTGAAGCTTTCTTT. It specifies CASSLSWGLNTEAFF.